A single sample gave rise to the 24 T cell receptor beta chains below, sequenced in a study of blood T cells in healthy people across ages. The use of a sample-barcoded 5' primer and a J-beta primer mix characterized a second PCR of roughly 7 to 11 cycles. TCRdb reprocessed the 5' RACE reads via MiXCR and lists one record per CDR3 protein. The repertoire includes around 2 million distinct CDR3 sequences, around 42% of them detected once, and 23% sits in the top ten. Sequenced material: blood. These receptors were obtained from a human donor in good health.

This chain uses TRBV4-1 with TRBJ1-2; no reliable D call. V lost 0 bases, J lost 8 bases, and 16 bases lay in between. The CDR3 length is 15 residues. Germline V gives CDR1 MGHRA, CDR2 YSYEKL. This CDR3 is CASSQEGNSFWGYTF. The CDR3 nucleotides read TGCGCCAGCAGCCAAGAAGGGAATTCGTTTTGGGGCTACACCTTC.

This clonotype showed up just a few times. The chain has TRBV12-3 or TRBV12-4 and TRBJ1-2; 8 bases line up with TRBD1. V gave up 11 bases and J gave up 0 bases; unmatched junction bases: 5. CDR3 length: 13 residues. DNA for the CDR3: TGTGCCGGCGGGACAGGACCTAACTATGGCTACACCTTC. As protein: CAGGTGPNYGYTF.

The V gene is TRBV29-1, the J gene TRBJ2-1, with unresolved D. The V and J ends lost 6 bases and 9 bases respectively, with 9 bases between them. The CDR3 has 10 amino acids. Germline V lookup: CDR1 SQVTM, CDR2 ANQGSEA. The CDR3 spells CSVLDIEQFF. CDR3 nucleotides: TGCAGCGTGCTAGATATTGAGCAGTTCTTC.

The chain uses TRBV5-1 and TRBJ1-4, with no clear D. CDR1 is SGHRS and CDR2 is YFSETQ in the germline V gene. This CDR3 contains 16 residues. Trimming removed 7 bases at V and 0 bases at J, with 16 bases between. The CDR3 region has the DNA TGCGCCAGCCGTGAGACAATGCTACCAACTAATGAAAAACTGTTTTTT. Its protein product is CASRETMLPTNEKLFF.

The J gene is TRBJ1-4, the V gene TRBV4-2; TRBD1 matches at 7 bases. Germline assignment: CDR1 LGHNA and CDR2 YNFKEQ. The V segment lost 1 base and the J segment 4 bases; nucleotides outside the gene matches: 9. CDR3 size: 17 residues. Here the CDR3 DNA reads TGTGCCAGCAGCCAAGTCGCCCCAGGGGGGAGTAATGAAAAACTGTTTTTT. It yields the protein CASSQVAPGGSNEKLFF.

This chain joins TRBV24-1 and TRBJ2-1; 9 bases agree with TRBD1. CDR3 length: 14 amino acids. Trimming cost V 3 bases and J 7 bases; bases outside gene matches: 3. CDR1 is KGHDR, CDR2 SFDVKD, per germline. The CDR3 loop is CATSDETGGNEQFF. The CDR3 DNA reads as TGTGCCACCAGTGATGAGACAGGGGGAAATGAGCAGTTCTTC.

The sample holds a few counts of this clonotype. V usage is TRBV28 and J usage is TRBJ2-7; TRBD1 might be the D (6 bases). This CDR3 has 19 amino acids. Germline CDR1 reads MDHEN; CDR2 reads SYDVKM. Trimming removed 6 bases from V and 0 bases from J, with 27 bases in between. CDR3 bases: TGTGCCAGCAGACGAGGCGTGTCGTCCGGGACAAACAGCTCCTACGAGCAGTACTTC. It translates to CASRRGVSSGTNSSYEQYF. The whole variable domain, filled in from reference TRBV28 and TRBJ2-7, reads DVKVTQSSRYLVKRTGEKVFLECVQDMDHENMFWYRQDPGLGLRLIYFSYDVKMKEKGDIPEGYSVSREKKERFSLILESASTNQTSMYLCASRRGVSSGTNSSYEQYFGPGTRLTVT.

This clonotype was detected many times. The rearrangement uses TRBV6-6 and TRBJ2-7; perhaps TRBD1 as D (6 bases). The CDR3 is 12 residues long. The germline V gene has CDR1 MNHNY and CDR2 SVGAGI (reference sequence). The V end lost 5 bases, the J end lost 3 bases, and 8 bases lay between the germline ends. This chain's CDR3 is CASSGTNYEQYF. DNA for the CDR3: TGTGCCAGCAGTGGGACAAACTACGAGCAGTACTTC.

This chain connects TRBV11-2 to TRBJ2-3; tentatively, D is TRBD1 (5 bases). Trimming removed 2 bases from V and 0 bases from J, with 12 bases in between. The V gene's germline CDR1 is SGHAT and CDR2 FQNNGV. This CDR3 comprises 16 residues. As DNA, the CDR3 is TGTGCCAGCAGCTTAACAGGATCTAGGAGCACAGATACGCAGTATTTT. It yields the protein CASSLTGSRSTDTQYF.

The V and J genes are TRBV5-6 and TRBJ2-5; D is tentatively TRBD1 or TRBD2 (5 bases each). This CDR3 has 14 residues. Germline lookup yields CDR1 SGHDT and CDR2 YYEEEE. With 6 bases removed from V and 11 bases from J, the gap between germline ends came to 23 bases. In DNA form, the CDR3 reads TGTGCCAGCACTCAGACAGATCCTACTGGGGAGCAGTACTTC. Translation gives CASTQTDPTGEQYF.

With respect to this clonotype: The junction and the germline gene differ at one end; a read error may be behind it. The chain recombines TRBV20-1 with TRBJ2-3; 10 bases agree with TRBD2. The V gene's germline CDR1 is DFQATT and CDR2 SNEGSKA (reference sequence). The CDR3 spans 14 residues. CDR3 DNA: TGCAGTGCCAGAGCGGGGGGGCATTCAGATACGCAGTATTTT. Amino acid sequence: CSARAGGHSDTQYF.

V usage is TRBV12-3 or TRBV12-4 and J usage is TRBJ1-2; D is ambiguous. V was clipped by 3 bases and J by 6 bases, with 11 bases between them. This CDR3 is built from 13 residues. CDR3 DNA sequence: TGTGCCAGCAGTTTCCAGCCCCTCGATGGCTACACCTTC. It encodes CASSFQPLDGYTF.

Worth noting for this clonotype: A much larger clone lies one base from this, so it may be a read error. The V call is TRBV9, the J call TRBJ1-1, with TRBD1 as a possible D gene (5 bases). The CDR3 has 12 residues. Germline-derived CDR1 and CDR2 are SGDLS and YYNGEE. The CDR3 nucleotides are TGTGCCAACAGCCAGGGTTACACTGAAGCTTTCTTT. This sequence encodes CANSQGYTEAFF.

This clonotype was seen a handful of times. The chain combines TRBV14 with TRBJ1-3; D remains ambiguous. This CDR3 is 15 amino acids long. The V gene's germline CDR1 is SGHDN and CDR2 FVKESK. V was trimmed by 4 bases and J by 2 bases, leaving 12 bases between them. CDR3 sequence reads: CASSRLFGAGNTIYF. Here the CDR3 DNA reads TGTGCCAGCAGCCGCCTCTTCGGGGCTGGAAACACCATATATTTT.

This rearrangement joins TRBV29-1 to TRBJ2-1, with D perhaps given as TRBD1 or TRBD2 (6 bases each). V lost 6 bases and J lost 8, with 20 bases in between. The germline V gene has CDR1 SQVTM and CDR2 ANQGSEA. The CDR3 length is 14 residues. The CDR3 sequence is CSVYLGGRTDEQFF. DNA of the CDR3: TGCAGCGTCTATTTAGGGGGGCGGACAGATGAGCAGTTCTTC.

This clonotype was seen more than once but under ten times. The V and J genes are TRBV6-5 and TRBJ2-3; tentatively, D is TRBD1 (5 bases). This CDR3 region has 12 residues. V lost 8 bases, J lost 4 bases, and 10 bases lay in between. The germline gives CDR1 MNHEY, CDR2 SVGAGI. The CDR3 sequence is CASYRFSDTQYF. The CDR3 DNA is TGTGCCAGCTACAGGTTTTCAGATACGCAGTATTTT.

V usage is TRBV12-3 or TRBV12-4 and J usage is TRBJ1-6; 7 bases are a match to TRBD1. V lost 7 bases and J lost 3; bases outside the gene matches: 3. This CDR3 is 14 amino acids long. This CDR3 is CASNRQGYNSPLHF. CDR3 sequence (DNA): TGTGCCAGCAACAGACAGGGCTATAATTCACCCCTCCACTTT.

This clonotype was seen a few times. The J gene is TRBJ2-1, the V gene TRBV29-1, with D tentatively TRBD1 (5 bases). The CDR3 runs to 14 residues. Germline CDR1 and CDR2: SQVTM and ANQGSEA. Deletions cut 7 bases from V and 8 bases from J, with 21 bases between. The CDR3 coding sequence is TGCAGCGGCTGGACAACTCTAGGGTTGGATGAGCAGTTCTTC. This codes for CSGWTTLGLDEQFF.

V usage is TRBV6-6 and J usage is TRBJ2-2, with D tentatively TRBD1 (5 bases). The CDR3 is made up of 13 amino acids. Germline CDR1 is MNHNY and CDR2 is SVGAGI (reference sequence). Between the trimmed V and J ends, which lost 1 base and 6 bases, there was a span of 6 bases. Here the CDR3 DNA reads TGTGCCAGCAGTTACTTAGGGGCCGGGGAGCTGTTTTTT. Translated: CASSYLGAGELFF.

This clonotype was counted only a few times. V usage is TRBV5-1 and J usage is TRBJ1-2; D remains ambiguous. CDR1 is SGHRS, CDR2 YFSETQ, per germline. V gave up 0 bases and J gave up 8 bases, with 14 bases separating them. CDR3 length equals 14 residues. In DNA, the CDR3 is TGCGCCAGCAGCTTGGCTGCTAGGGAGGGAGGCTACACCTTC. Amino acid sequence: CASSLAAREGGYTF.

This clonotype was seen only a few times. The gene calls are TRBV3-1 and TRBJ2-3; TRBD2 agrees at 11 bases. Per germline, CDR1 LGHDT and CDR2 YNNKEL (reference sequence). The CDR3 totals 16 residues. J lost 4 bases, V lost 0 bases, and 3 bases had no gene match. CDR3 amino acids: CASSQDLAGGSDTQYF. The CDR3 nucleotides read TGTGCCAGCAGCCAAGATCTAGCGGGGGGATCAGATACGCAGTATTTT.

The chain recombines TRBV29-1 with TRBJ2-3; D is perhaps TRBD1 (5 bases). V shed 1 base and J shed 2 bases, with 13 bases lying between them. Per the germline V gene, CDR1 is SQVTM and CDR2 is ANQGSEA. The CDR3 extends over 15 amino acids. The CDR3 region has the DNA TGCAGCGTTGAAGGGACATCCGATGACACAGATACGCAGTATTTT. Its translation is CSVEGTSDDTDTQYF.

The V and J genes are TRBV29-1 and TRBJ1-1; D is ambiguous. The CDR3 runs 14 residues. Germline V gives CDR1 SQVTM, CDR2 ANQGSEA. With 6 bases removed from V and 1 base from J, the gap between germline ends came to 15 bases. This chain's CDR3 is CSVAVRVRNTEAFF. The CDR3, as DNA: TGCAGCGTAGCCGTGAGGGTTCGGAACACTGAAGCTTTCTTT.

V and J are TRBV6-5 and TRBJ1-1; maybe TRBD1 (6 bases). Trimming removed 6 bases from V and 8 bases from J, with 19 bases in between. This CDR3 is 14 amino acids long. Germline assignment: CDR1 MNHEY and CDR2 SVGAGI. In DNA form, the CDR3 reads TGTGCCAGCAGACCGCAGGGGAGCAGTTCGGAAGCTTTCTTT. It codes for CASRPQGSSSEAFF.